The 24 T cell receptor beta chains below were found in one sample sequenced in a study of T cell repertoires in cytomegalovirus infection. TCRdb recomputed calls from the reads with MiXCR, one row per CDR3 protein. The sample consists of about 740,000 distinct CDR3 sequences, roughly a third of them appearing once. Sample: PBMCs. The receptors were sampled from a human donor in good health (CMV status not recorded). Some clones in this sample may be carry-over from other donors' samples.

There are many counts of this clonotype. The V gene is TRBV7-3, the J gene TRBJ1-6, with 7 bases matching TRBD1. This CDR3 has 13 amino acids. The V gene's germline CDR1 is SGHTA and CDR2 FQGTGA. The ends lost 8 bases at V and 8 bases at J; junction bases unmatched: 6. The CDR3 DNA follows: TGTGCCAGCTCGAGGCAGGGGGATTCACCCCTCCACTTT. It specifies CASSRQGDSPLHF.

The chain recombines TRBV7-8 with TRBJ2-7; D uncertain. V lost 2 bases and J lost 3, with 11 bases in between. CDR1 and CDR2 (germline): SGHVS, FQNEAQ. The CDR3 loop spans 14 amino acids. The CDR3 nucleotides read TGTGCCAGCAGCTTATCCAACAGAAACTACGAGCAGTACTTC. This sequence encodes CASSLSNRNYEQYF.

This clonotype has only a few counts. The rearrangement links TRBV7-8 to TRBJ1-1; no reliable D call. The CDR3 runs to 12 residues. V dropped 3 bases and J dropped 8 bases, with 10 bases sitting between them. Germline V lookup: CDR1 SGHVS, CDR2 FQNEAQ. The chain's CDR3 is CASSLGKREAFF. In DNA, the CDR3 is TGTGCCAGCAGCTTGGGGAAAAGAGAAGCTTTCTTT.

The CDR3 DNA is TGTGCCAGCAGTTACCCCGGAGGCGGGGCAAATGAGCAGTTCTTC. This translates into CASSYPGGGANEQFF. The V and J genes are TRBV6-5 and TRBJ2-1, with D possibly being TRBD2 (6 bases). Trimming removed 2 bases from V and 7 bases from J, with 15 bases in between. Germline assignment: CDR1 MNHEY and CDR2 SVGAGI. The CDR3 consists of 15 residues.

This chain connects TRBV19 to TRBJ1-1, with a possible D match to TRBD1 (5 bases). V was cut by 7 bases and J by 7 bases, with 13 bases left in between. This CDR3 spans 12 amino acids. Germline V gives CDR1 LNHDA, CDR2 SQIVND (reference sequence). DNA of the CDR3: TGTGCCAGTACCCCGGGACCAAATGAAGCTTTCTTT. Translating gives CASTPGPNEAFF.

This chain connects TRBV6-1 to TRBJ2-7, with 9 positions matching TRBD1. Germline CDR1 and CDR2: MNHNS and SASEGT. V lost 6 bases, J lost 5 bases, and 8 bases stayed unmatched. The CDR3 has 14 amino acids. CDR3 in DNA: TGTGCCAGCAGGGACAGGGGATCTTCCCACGAGCAGTACTTC. Amino acids: CASRDRGSSHEQYF.

This clonotype was counted only a few times. The chain recombines TRBV7-9 with TRBJ2-7, with 7 positions matching TRBD2. With V trimmed by 4 bases and J by 0 bases, 6 bases remained unmatched. This CDR3 has 15 amino acids. CDR1 is SEHNR and CDR2 is FQNEAQ in the germline V gene (reference sequence). CDR3 bases: TGTGCCAGCAGCTCGGGGGGTATATCCTCCTACGAGCAGTACTTC. Translating it yields CASSSGGISSYEQYF.

This clonotype was counted many times. V gene TRBV7-2 combines with J gene TRBJ2-7; D remains unclear. Trimming stripped 1 base from V and 2 bases from J, with 9 bases between. Germline V lookup: CDR1 SGHTA, CDR2 FQGNSA. The CDR3 consists of 14 residues. CDR3 residues: CASSLGTQPYEQYF. DNA of the CDR3: TGTGCCAGCAGCTTAGGTACCCAACCCTACGAGCAGTACTTC.

The rearrangement links TRBV6-2 or TRBV6-3 to TRBJ2-1; unclear D gene. Between the trimmed V and J ends, which lost 1 base and 10 bases, there was a span of 11 bases. From germline, CDR1 is MNHEY and CDR2 SVGEGT. CDR3 length equals 13 residues. The CDR3 bases are TGTGCCAGCAGTTACTGGGCGGTGAGCGAGCAGTTCTTC. Translation: CASSYWAVSEQFF.

This clonotype has only one observation. The V and J genes are TRBV2 and TRBJ2-7, with D unclear. Trimming shortened V by 7 bases and J by 4 bases, and 17 bases separated the two germline ends. The germline V gene has CDR1 SNHLY and CDR2 FYNNEI. The CDR3 spans 14 residues. The CDR3 bases are TGTGCCAGCACTTTGGGTGGGGTTGGTTACGAGCAGTACTTC. Its translation: CASTLGGVGYEQYF.

The gene calls are TRBV7-2 and TRBJ2-1; 10 bases map to TRBD2. Trimming cost V 3 bases and J 7 bases; bases outside gene matches: 6. CDR1 is SGHTA, CDR2 FQGNSA, per germline. The CDR3 extends over 15 amino acids. In DNA, the CDR3 is TGTGCCAGCAGCTTGGGGACTAGCGATTCTAATGAGCAGTTCTTC. This translates into CASSLGTSDSNEQFF.

This clonotype appeared many times. The chain has TRBV12-3 or TRBV12-4 and TRBJ2-7; D remains unclear. CDR3 length: 15 amino acids. The V end was cut by 3 bases, the J end by 2 bases, with 14 bases between. The chain's CDR3 is CASSFAPPRPYEQYF. CDR3 nucleotides: TGTGCCAGCAGTTTCGCTCCACCCAGGCCCTACGAGCAGTACTTC.

The V call is TRBV5-4, the J call TRBJ1-6, with unresolved D. This CDR3 is 15 amino acids long. Trimming cost V 0 bases and J 8 bases, with 12 bases left between them. From germline, CDR1 is SGHNT and CDR2 YYREEE (reference sequence). In DNA, the CDR3 is TGTGCCAGCAGCTTGGTCCACTCGGAGGATTCACCCCTCCACTTT. It specifies CASSLVHSEDSPLHF.

V usage is TRBV12-3 or TRBV12-4 and J usage is TRBJ2-3; D call uncertain. CDR3 length: 12 amino acids. The V end lost 5 bases, the J end lost 6 bases, and 9 bases lay between the germline ends. The CDR3 DNA reads TGTGCCAGCAGTCCACCCAAGGATACGCAGTATTTT. This encodes CASSPPKDTQYF.

The chain uses TRBV28 and TRBJ1-2; the D is unclear. The CDR3 consists of 17 residues. In germline, CDR1 is MDHEN, CDR2 SYDVKM. V lost 7 bases, J lost 0 bases, and 21 bases lay in between. The CDR3: CASNPLAGGLTNYGYTF. DNA for the CDR3: TGTGCCAGCAACCCTTTAGCGGGAGGGTTGACTAACTATGGCTACACCTTC.

This clonotype was seen a handful of times. The chain joins TRBV6-6 to TRBJ2-5; possibly TRBD2 for D (6 bases). The CDR3 totals 14 residues. CDR1 and CDR2 (germline): MNHNY, SVGAGI (reference sequence). Trimming pared 5 bases from V and 4 bases from J, leaving 14 bases between. The CDR3 nucleotides are TGTGCCAGCAGTGGTTGGGAGGTTGGAGAGACCCAGTACTTC. Protein: CASSGWEVGETQYF.

This clonotype was picked up many times. The chain joins TRBV7-6 to TRBJ2-6; D possibly corresponds to TRBD2 (5 bases). The CDR3 sequence is 17 residues long. The germline CDR1 and CDR2 sequences are SGHVS and FNYEAQ. V dropped 5 bases and J dropped 2 bases, with 16 bases sitting between them. The CDR3 loop reads CASSRRKSGTGANVLTF. CDR3 in DNA: TGTGCCAGCAGCCGAAGAAAAAGCGGCACTGGGGCCAACGTCCTGACTTTC.

There are a few counts of this clonotype. The rearrangement joins TRBV28 to TRBJ2-3; D is possibly TRBD1 or TRBD2 (6 bases each). Trimming removed 4 bases from V and 5 bases from J, with 16 bases in between. The CDR3 length is 15 residues. Germline CDR1 reads MDHEN; CDR2 reads SYDVKM. This CDR3 reads CASSSPGGQGDTQYF. The CDR3 DNA follows: TGTGCCAGCAGTTCACCTGGGGGGCAGGGAGATACGCAGTATTTT.

There are a few counts of this clonotype. The chain is built from TRBV19 and TRBJ1-6; D uncertain. This CDR3 region has 15 residues. The V gene lost 3 bases and the J gene lost 7 bases, with 13 bases spanning the gap. In germline, CDR1 is LNHDA, CDR2 SQIVND (reference sequence). The CDR3 sequence is CASSINGPRNSPLHF. CDR3 nucleotide sequence: TGTGCCAGTAGTATTAACGGTCCTCGAAATTCACCCCTCCACTTT.

Remarks on this clonotype: The germline gene is not matched at one end of the junction; a read error may be the cause. The chain has TRBV7-6 and TRBJ1-1; D unresolved. Germline loops: CDR1 SGHVS, CDR2 FNYEAQ. The CDR3 totals 16 residues. The CDR3: CTSSLGRVGMGTEAFF. CDR3 DNA sequence: TGTACCAGCAGCTTAGGTCGCGTGGGGATGGGGACTGAAGCTTTCTTT.

J is TRBJ2-7 and V is TRBV24-1; unclear D gene. In germline, CDR1 is KGHDR, CDR2 SFDVKD. The CDR3 loop spans 19 amino acids. Trimming took 0 bases from V and 4 from J, leaving 24 bases between them. CDR3 residues: CATSDLHEWALCRVYEQYF. For the CDR3, the DNA is TGTGCCACCAGTGATTTGCATGAGTGGGCGCTCTGCCGGGTATACGAGCAGTACTTC.

The sample holds a few counts of this clonotype. Here the CDR3 reads CASSFMVGSYEQYF. CDR3 nucleotides: TGTGCCAGCAGCTTTATGGTCGGCTCCTACGAGCAGTACTTC. This rearrangement joins TRBV5-4 to TRBJ2-7; unclear D gene. The CDR3 loop spans 14 amino acids. Looked up from germline, CDR1 is SGHNT and CDR2 is YYREEE (reference sequence). Trimming cost V 2 bases and J 0 bases, with 9 bases left between them.

V is TRBV6-5 and J is TRBJ1-2; the D is unclear. The CDR3 spans 11 residues. Germline lookup yields CDR1 MNHEY and CDR2 SVGAGI. V lost 6 bases and J lost 4, with 6 bases in between. This CDR3 reads CASRQLYGYTF. The CDR3 DNA reads as TGTGCCAGCAGGCAACTCTATGGCTACACCTTC.

This clonotype was seen a single time. The chain links TRBV28 to TRBJ2-3; D unresolved. Germline V gene lookup returns CDR1 MDHEN and CDR2 SYDVKM. The CDR3 is 15 amino acids. The germline V and J ends were trimmed by 3 bases and 0 bases, with 10 bases remaining between them. The CDR3 protein is CASSFASQSTDTQYF. The CDR3 DNA follows: TGTGCCAGCAGTTTTGCCTCTCAAAGCACAGATACGCAGTATTTT.